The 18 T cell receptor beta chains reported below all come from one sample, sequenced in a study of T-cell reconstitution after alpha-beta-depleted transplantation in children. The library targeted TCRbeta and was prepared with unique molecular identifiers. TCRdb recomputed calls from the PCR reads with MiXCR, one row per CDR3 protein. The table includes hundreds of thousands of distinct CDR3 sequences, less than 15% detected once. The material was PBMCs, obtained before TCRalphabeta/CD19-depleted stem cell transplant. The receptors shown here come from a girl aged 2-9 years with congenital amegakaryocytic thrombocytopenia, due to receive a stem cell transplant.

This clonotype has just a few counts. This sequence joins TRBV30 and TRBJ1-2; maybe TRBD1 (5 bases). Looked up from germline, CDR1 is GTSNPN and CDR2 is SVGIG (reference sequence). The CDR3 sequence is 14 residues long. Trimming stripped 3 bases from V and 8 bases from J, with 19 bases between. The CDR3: CAWRILSRVGGYTF. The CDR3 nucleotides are TGTGCCTGGAGAATCCTCTCCAGGGTCGGAGGCTACACCTTC.

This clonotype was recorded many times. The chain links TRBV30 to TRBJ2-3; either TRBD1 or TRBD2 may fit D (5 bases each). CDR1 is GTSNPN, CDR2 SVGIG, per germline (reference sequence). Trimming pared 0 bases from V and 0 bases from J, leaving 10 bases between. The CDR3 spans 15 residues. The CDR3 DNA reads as TGTGCCTGGAGTGTACAGGTAGCGAGCACAGATACGCAGTATTTT. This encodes CAWSVQVASTDTQYF.

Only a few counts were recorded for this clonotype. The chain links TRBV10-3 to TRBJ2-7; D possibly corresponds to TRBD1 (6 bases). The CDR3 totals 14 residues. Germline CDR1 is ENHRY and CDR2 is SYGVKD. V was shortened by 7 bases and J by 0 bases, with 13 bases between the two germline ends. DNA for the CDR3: TGTGCCATCACAAGTCGGACAGACTCCTACGAGCAGTACTTC. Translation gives CAITSRTDSYEQYF.

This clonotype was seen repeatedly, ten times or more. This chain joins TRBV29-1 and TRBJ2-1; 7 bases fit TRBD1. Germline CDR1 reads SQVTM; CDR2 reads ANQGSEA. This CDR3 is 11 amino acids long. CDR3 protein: CQGQDVNEQFF. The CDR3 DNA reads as TGCCAAGGACAGGATGTTAATGAGCAGTTCTTC.

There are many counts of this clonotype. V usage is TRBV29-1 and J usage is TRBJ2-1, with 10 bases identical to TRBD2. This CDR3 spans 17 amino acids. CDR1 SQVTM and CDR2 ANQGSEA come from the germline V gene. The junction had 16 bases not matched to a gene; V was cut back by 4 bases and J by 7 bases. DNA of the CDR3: TGCAGCGTTGTCTTCCCTGGGACTAGCGCTTCCCCGAATGAGCAGTTCTTC. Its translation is CSVVFPGTSASPNEQFF.

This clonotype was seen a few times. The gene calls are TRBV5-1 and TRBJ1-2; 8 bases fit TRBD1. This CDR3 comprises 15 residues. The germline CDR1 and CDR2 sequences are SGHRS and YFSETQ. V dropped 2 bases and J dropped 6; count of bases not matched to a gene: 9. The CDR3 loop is CASSFPGQEGNGYTF. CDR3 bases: TGCGCCAGCAGCTTTCCGGGACAGGAGGGAAATGGCTACACCTTC.

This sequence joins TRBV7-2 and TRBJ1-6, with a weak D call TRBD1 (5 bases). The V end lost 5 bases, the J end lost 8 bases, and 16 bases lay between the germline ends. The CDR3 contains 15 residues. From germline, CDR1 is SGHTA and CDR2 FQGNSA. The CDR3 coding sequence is TGTGCCAGCAGCCCCCCCCCGGGGGGTCATTCACCCCTCCACTTT. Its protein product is CASSPPPGGHSPLHF.

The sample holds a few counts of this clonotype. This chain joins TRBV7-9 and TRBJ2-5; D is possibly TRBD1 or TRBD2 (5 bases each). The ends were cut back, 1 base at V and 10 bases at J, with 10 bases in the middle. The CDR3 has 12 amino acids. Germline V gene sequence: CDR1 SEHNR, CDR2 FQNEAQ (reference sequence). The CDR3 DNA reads TGTGCCAGCAGCTTAGTTGAGGGGCACCAGTACTTC. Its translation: CASSLVEGHQYF.

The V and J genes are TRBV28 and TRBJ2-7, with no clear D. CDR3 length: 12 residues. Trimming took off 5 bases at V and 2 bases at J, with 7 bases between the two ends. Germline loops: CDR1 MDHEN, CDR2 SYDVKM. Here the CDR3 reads CASSQEAYEQYF. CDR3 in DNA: TGTGCCAGCAGTCAAGAGGCCTACGAGCAGTACTTC.

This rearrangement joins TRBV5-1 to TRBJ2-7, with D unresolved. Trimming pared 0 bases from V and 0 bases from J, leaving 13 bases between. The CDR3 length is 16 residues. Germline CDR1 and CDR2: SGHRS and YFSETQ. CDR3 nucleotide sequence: TGCGCCAGCAGCTTGGGATGGTCCCTAAGCTCCTACGAGCAGTACTTC. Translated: CASSLGWSLSSYEQYF.

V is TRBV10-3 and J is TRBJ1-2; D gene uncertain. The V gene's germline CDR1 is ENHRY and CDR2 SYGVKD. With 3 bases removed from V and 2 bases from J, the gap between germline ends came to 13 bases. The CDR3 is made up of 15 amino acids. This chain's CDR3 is CAISDSAHTNYGYTF. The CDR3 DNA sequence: TGTGCCATCAGTGATTCGGCGCATACCAACTATGGCTACACCTTC.

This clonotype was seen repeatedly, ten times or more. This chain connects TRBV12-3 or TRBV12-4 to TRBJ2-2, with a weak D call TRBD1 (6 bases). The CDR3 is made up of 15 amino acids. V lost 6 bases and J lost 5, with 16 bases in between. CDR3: CASSHRQDGTGELFF. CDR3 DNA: TGTGCCAGCAGCCACCGACAGGACGGAACCGGGGAGCTGTTTTTT.

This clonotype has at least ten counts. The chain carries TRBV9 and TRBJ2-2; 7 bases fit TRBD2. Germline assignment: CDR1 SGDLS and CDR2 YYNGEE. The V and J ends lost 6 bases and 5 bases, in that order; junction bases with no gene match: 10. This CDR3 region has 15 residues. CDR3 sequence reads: CASTPRDGRTGELFF. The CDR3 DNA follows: TGTGCCAGCACCCCGAGGGACGGGAGGACCGGGGAGCTGTTTTTT.

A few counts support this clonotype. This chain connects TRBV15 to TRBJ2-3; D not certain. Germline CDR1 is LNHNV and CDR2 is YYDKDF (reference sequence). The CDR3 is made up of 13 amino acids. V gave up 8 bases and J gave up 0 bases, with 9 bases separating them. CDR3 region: CATGNTSTDTQYF. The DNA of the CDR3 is TGTGCCACCGGTAATACTAGCACAGATACGCAGTATTTT.

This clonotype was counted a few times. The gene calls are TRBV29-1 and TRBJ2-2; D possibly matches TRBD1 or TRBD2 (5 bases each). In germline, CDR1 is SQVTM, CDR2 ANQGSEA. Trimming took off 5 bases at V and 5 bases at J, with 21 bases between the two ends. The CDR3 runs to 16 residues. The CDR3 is CSVLERGSLVTGELFF. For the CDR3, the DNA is TGCAGCGTTTTAGAGAGGGGATCCCTGGTTACCGGGGAGCTGTTTTTT.

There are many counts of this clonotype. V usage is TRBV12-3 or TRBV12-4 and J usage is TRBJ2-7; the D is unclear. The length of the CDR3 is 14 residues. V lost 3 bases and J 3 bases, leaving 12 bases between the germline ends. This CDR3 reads CASSFPTQDYEQYF. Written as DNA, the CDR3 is TGTGCCAGCAGTTTCCCCACCCAAGACTACGAGCAGTACTTC.

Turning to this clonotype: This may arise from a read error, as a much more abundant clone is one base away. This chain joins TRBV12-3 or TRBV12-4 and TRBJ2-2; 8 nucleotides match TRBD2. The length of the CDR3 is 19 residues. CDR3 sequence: CACRDTSGRFVLNTGELFF. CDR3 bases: TGTGCCTGCAGGGATACTAGCGGCAGATTTGTCCTGAACACCGGGGAGCTGTTTTTT.

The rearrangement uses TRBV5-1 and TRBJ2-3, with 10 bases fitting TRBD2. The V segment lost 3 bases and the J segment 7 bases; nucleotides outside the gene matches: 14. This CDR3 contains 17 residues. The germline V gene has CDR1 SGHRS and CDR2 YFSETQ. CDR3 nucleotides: TGCGCCAGCAGCTCCCGCGGGGGACTAGCGTTTGCATATACGCAGTATTTT. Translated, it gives CASSSRGGLAFAYTQYF.